This TCR beta chain was captured in a study of blood T cell repertoires in COVID-19. Study in general: Acute and convalescent COVID-19 samples came from the United States, Italy and Spain. Sources were T cells, B-cell-depleted T cells, or PBMCs; the material itself was cDNA or gDNA.

Original handling: Amplification of reference gene primers provided the estimated nucleated cell counts. Using immunoSEQ multiplex PCR, the repertoire was profiled, and TCRdb retains in-frame clones only, with some absent. The V and J calls and clone size come from that table; D and trimming were worked out from the DNA. The sample has some 330,000 clones, under 95% seen once. V trimming: 4 bases; J trimming: 2 bases; junction bases outside the gene matches: 5. The CDR3 runs 16 residues. Germline CDR1 reads LGHDT; CDR2 reads YNNKEL (reference sequence). All recovered Cohort 3 donors got two negative PCRs, got clearance, or saw symptom resolution.

The sample taken for sequencing was PBMCs or T cells enriched from blood (not recorded which). The receptor was derived from a woman aged 25 to 39 who had recovered from COVID-19. The chain has TRBV3-1 (or the pseudogene TRBV3-2) and TRBJ2-6; 7 bases fit TRBD1. Here the CDR3 DNA reads TGTGCCAGCAGCCCATCCCAGGGGGCTGGGGCCAACGTCCTGACTTTC. The encoded protein is CASSPSQGAGANVLTF.